This TCR beta chain appears in the sequencing data of a study of T cell clones after liver transplantation. Findings of the study overall: Post-transplant time points were not standardized, so conclusions are preliminary.

CDR3 size: 14 residues. Per germline, CDR1 SGHRS and CDR2 YFSETQ. The ends lost 5 bases at V and 6 bases at J; junction bases unmatched: 8. Concerning this clone: Its specificity is not known.

The method was immunoSEQ multiplex PCR; TCRdb's version includes in-frame clones alone and lacks a portion of them. The sample records 68,000 or so clones, around 93% being singletons. The rearrangement joins TRBV5-1 to TRBJ2-1; TRBD2 aligns across 7 bases. Specimen: CD4+ T cells from blood, collected 25 months after liver transplant. This sequence was found in a human patient who received a liver transplant. The graft donor may have given rise to some T cells. CDR3 in amino acids: CASRRAGDFNEQFF. The CDR3 DNA reads as TGCGCCAGCAGAAGGGCGGGAGACTTCAATGAGCAGTTCTTC. The full variable domain, its missing parts supplied by reference TRBV5-1 and TRBJ2-1, is KAGVTQTPRYLIKTRGQQVTLSCSPISGHRSVSWYQQTPGQGLQFLFEYFSETQRNKGNFPGRFSGRQFSNSRSEMNVSTLELGDSALYLCASRRAGDFNEQFFGPGTRLTVL.